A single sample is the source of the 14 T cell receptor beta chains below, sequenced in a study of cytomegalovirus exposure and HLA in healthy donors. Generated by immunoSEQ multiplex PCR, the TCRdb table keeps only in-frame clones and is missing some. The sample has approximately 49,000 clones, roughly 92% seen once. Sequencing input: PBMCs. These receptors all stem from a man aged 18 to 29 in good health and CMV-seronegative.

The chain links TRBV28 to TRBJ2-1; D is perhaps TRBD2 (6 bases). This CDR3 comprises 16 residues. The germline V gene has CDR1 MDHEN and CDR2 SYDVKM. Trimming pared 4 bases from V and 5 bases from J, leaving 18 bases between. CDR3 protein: CASSYLPGTGDNEQFF. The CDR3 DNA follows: TGTGCCAGCAGTTACCTCCCCGGGACGGGAGACAATGAGCAGTTCTTC.

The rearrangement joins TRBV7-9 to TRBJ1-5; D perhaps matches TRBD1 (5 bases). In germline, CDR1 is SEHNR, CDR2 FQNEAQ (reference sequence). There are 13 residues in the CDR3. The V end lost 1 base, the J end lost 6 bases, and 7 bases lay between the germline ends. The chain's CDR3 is CASSLGGGQPQHF. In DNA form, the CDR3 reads TGTGCCAGCAGCTTAGGGGGCGGTCAGCCCCAGCATTTT. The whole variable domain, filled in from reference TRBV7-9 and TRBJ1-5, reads DTGVSQNPRHKITKRGQNVTFRCDPISEHNRLYWYRQTLGQGPEFLTYFQNEAQLEKSRLLSDRFSAERPKGSFSTLEIQRTEQGDSAMYLCASSLGGGQPQHFGDGTRLSIL.

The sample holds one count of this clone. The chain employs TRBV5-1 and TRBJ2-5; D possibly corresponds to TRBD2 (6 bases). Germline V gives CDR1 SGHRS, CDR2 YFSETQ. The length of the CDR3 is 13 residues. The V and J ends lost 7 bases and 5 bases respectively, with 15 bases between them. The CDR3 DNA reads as TGCGCCAGCGCCGTGGAGGGCAGTGAGACCCAGTACTTC. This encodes CASAVEGSETQYF.

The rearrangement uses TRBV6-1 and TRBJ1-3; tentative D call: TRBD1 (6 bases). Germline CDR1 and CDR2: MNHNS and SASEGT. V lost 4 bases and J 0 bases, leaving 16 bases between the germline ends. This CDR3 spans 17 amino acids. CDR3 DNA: TGTGCCAGCAGTGCTGCCACCGGGACAAACTCTGGAAACACCATATATTTT. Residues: CASSAATGTNSGNTIYF.

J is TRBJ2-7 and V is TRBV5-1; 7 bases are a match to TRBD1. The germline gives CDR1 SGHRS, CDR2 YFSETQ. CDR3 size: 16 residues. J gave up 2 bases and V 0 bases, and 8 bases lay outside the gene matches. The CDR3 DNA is TGCGCCAGCAGCTTGGTAGGGACAGAGAGACCCTACGAGCAGTACTTC. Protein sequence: CASSLVGTERPYEQYF.

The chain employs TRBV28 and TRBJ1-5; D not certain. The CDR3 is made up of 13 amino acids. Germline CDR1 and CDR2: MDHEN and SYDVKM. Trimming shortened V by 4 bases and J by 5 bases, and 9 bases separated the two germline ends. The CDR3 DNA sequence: TGTGCCAGCAGTTATACCTCGGATCAGCCCCAGCATTTT. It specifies CASSYTSDQPQHF.

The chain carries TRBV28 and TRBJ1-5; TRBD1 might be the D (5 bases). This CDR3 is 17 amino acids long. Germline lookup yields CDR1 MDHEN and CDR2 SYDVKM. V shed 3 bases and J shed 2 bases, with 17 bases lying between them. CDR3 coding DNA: TGTGCCAGCAGTTTCCCGGGGGGGGGTTGGGGCAATCAGCCCCAGCATTTT. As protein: CASSFPGGGWGNQPQHF. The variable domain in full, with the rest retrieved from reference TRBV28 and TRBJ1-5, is DVKVTQSSRYLVKRTGEKVFLECVQDMDHENMFWYRQDPGLGLRLIYFSYDVKMKEKGDIPEGYSVSREKKERFSLILESASTNQTSMYLCASSFPGGGWGNQPQHFGDGTRLSIL.

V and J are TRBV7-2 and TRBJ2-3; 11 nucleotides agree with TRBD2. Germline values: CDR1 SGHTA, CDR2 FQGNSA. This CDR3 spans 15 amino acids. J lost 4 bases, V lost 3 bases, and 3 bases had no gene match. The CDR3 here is CASSFSGRGADTQYF. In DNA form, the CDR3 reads TGTGCCAGCAGCTTTAGCGGGAGGGGGGCAGATACGCAGTATTTT.

Here the CDR3 DNA reads TGTGCCAGCGGAACAGGGGAATACAATGAGCAGTTCTTC. This gives the protein CASGTGEYNEQFF. V gene TRBV6-5 combines with J gene TRBJ2-1; the match to TRBD1 covers 7 bases. The CDR3 has 13 residues. Germline CDR1 is MNHEY and CDR2 is SVGAGI. The ends lost 8 bases at V and 4 bases at J; junction bases unmatched: 5.

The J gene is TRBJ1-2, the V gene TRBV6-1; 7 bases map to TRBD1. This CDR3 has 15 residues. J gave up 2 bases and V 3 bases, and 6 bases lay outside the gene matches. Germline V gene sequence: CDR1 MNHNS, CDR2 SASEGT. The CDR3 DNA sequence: TGTGCCAGCAGTGAGCTGACAGGGCCCAACTATGGCTACACCTTC. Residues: CASSELTGPNYGYTF.

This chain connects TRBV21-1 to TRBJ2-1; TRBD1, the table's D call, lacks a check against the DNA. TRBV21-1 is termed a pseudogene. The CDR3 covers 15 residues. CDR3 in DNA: TGTGCCAGCAGCGCTGCAGGGGCTTCCTACAATGAGCAGTTCTTC. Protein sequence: CASSAAGASYNEQFF.

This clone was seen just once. The DNA of the CDR3 is TGCGCCAGCAGCCAAGATGGGCTAGCTGACCCAACTAGCACAGATACGCAGTATTTT. Translated, it gives CASSQDGLADPTSTDTQYF. The V gene is TRBV4-1, the J gene TRBJ2-3; a weak D match, TRBD2 (5 bases). The CDR3 is 19 amino acids. With 0 bases removed from V and 0 bases from J, the gap between germline ends came to 19 bases. The germline V gene has CDR1 MGHRA and CDR2 YSYEKL.

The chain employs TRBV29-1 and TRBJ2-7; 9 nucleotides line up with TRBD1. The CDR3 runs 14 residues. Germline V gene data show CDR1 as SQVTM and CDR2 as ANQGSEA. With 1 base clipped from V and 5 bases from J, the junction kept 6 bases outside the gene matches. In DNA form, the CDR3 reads TGCAGCGTTGAAGTACGGGACAGGGATCACGAGCAGTACTTC. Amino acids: CSVEVRDRDHEQYF.

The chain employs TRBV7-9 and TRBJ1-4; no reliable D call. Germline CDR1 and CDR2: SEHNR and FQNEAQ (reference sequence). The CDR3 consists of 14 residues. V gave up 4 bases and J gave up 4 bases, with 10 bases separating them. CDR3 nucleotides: TGTGCCAGCAGCTCGAGGTCGGTTAATGAAAAACTGTTTTTT. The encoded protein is CASSSRSVNEKLFF.